This T cell receptor (beta chain) was identified in a study of cytomegalovirus exposure and HLA in healthy donors (dated by TCRdb to about 2017). The study in broad terms: According to an earlier analysis of 587 of the donors, 200 million or so T cells yielded over 100 million unique TCR beta sequences and 276 Gb of sequence data. In a later analysis, previously published TCR beta repertoires from some 640 donors were re-analyzed and high-resolution HLA genotyping was added so that TCR occurrence patterns could be studied. Across approximately 420 genotyped donors of the cohort, an average of roughly 250,000 unique TCR beta nucleotide sequences per donor were sequenced, and 15% to 20% of those sequences were non-productive. A later genetic analysis used genome-wide SNP genotypes for about 65% of the 666 donors, treating that subset as a discovery cohort. Donor age, sex, ethnicity and CMV serostatus were compiled alongside the repertoire data. To decide whether each TCR beta V gene segment behaved as functional or pseudogenic, an earlier analysis of several hundred of the donors relied on high-throughput TCR beta sequencing. All discovery cohort repertoires had been generated using a single sequencing platform. Using immunosequencing, the study profiled T cell repertoires from 666 subjects and related those repertoires to cytomegalovirus serostatus. To predict cytomegalovirus infection status, the study combined high-throughput TCR immunosequencing, statistical association of individual TCRs with disease status, and machine learning. Around 300 gigabases of sequencing data and approximately 85 million unique TCR sequences were included in an early release covering 500 to 750 HLA-typed donors. Rather than drawing on any new phenotypic data, the later analysis identified candidate immune exposures from TCR beta sequences and the way those sequences occurred across donors. Of the roughly 400 genotyped donors, about 84% fell in the genetic ancestry cluster associated with self-reported Caucasian donors. Typing coverage varied by locus: about 620-630 donors for A, B, C, DRB1 and DQB1; approximately 520 for DQA1; more than 600 for DPA1; about 450 for DPB1. Five DR-DQ haplotypes were treated as single units for association and clustering because of strong linkage in the cohort. Both class I and class II loci were covered by HLA typing, at four-digit resolution. The aim of the study was to test whether cataloging public T cell receptors could identify signatures of past pathogen exposure. Along with the roughly 610-subject first cohort, a separate validation cohort of over a hundred different subjects was used. Study-wide conclusions, independent of this receptor: The 87-base-pair reads could not distinguish some IMGT-functional V segments, including TRBV6-2 and TRBV6-3, so those segments were excluded. A later analysis found that most CMV-associated TCR beta chains appeared HLA-restricted, with HLA associations seemingly driven largely by CMV exposure. A later analysis associated 16,951 TCR beta sequences with specific HLA alleles at a false discovery rate of 0.05. For the cohort, immune exposure information was limited to CMV serostatus. Because counts were too low, more than 15 rarely observed V segments, including chromosome 9 orphons, were excluded from the earlier analysis of 587 of the donors. A total of fewer than 200 TCR beta chains were listed by the study as associated with cytomegalovirus. Three of the identified cytomegalovirus-associated TCR beta chains were confirmed in vitro to be specific for cytomegalovirus antigens. Presence/absence analyses assumed roughly uniform sequencing depth across donors, an assumption that may not hold. Compared with the 666-donor mean, donors in an Asian-associated ancestry cluster had fewer N-insertions in productive TCRs, according to a later genetic analysis. In a later analysis, HLA-associated TCR beta chains showed more clonal expansion and lower generation probabilities than non-associated chains that were equally common. Several of the top co-occurrence clusters appeared to be linked to parvovirus B19, influenza, CMV and Epstein-Barr virus, according to a later analysis. Because HLA typing was unavailable for some donors at each locus, only the typed subset was used in association tests. Cytomegalovirus status was reported to be diagnosed by the classifier with high specificity and sensitivity in both the original and validation cohorts. A cluster of highly shared sequence variants was judged likely to be a technical artifact of the sequencing pipeline. Most TCR sequences were seen in very few donors, while some public TCRs were found in many individuals. When HLA alleles, especially DR and DQ, strongly co-occurred, attributing TCR associations to individual alleles was difficult. In an earlier analysis of roughly 500 of the donors, most TCR beta V segments appeared in productive rearrangements about 87% or about 30% of the time, broadly matching IMGT annotations. The cohort was sequenced for TCR beta chains only, and without alpha or paired-chain data the features that could be detected were limited. According to the authors, the approach could potentially be generalized to other disease states and immunological phenotypes. In a later analysis, TCR association rates were found to vary across HLA loci, with the most associated TCRs seen for DRB1 alleles and the fewest for HLA-C alleles. A further reported finding was that TCR beta sequences accurately predicted the HLA-A and HLA-B alleles for most subjects in the first cohort. V-gene and J-gene trimming of TCR beta chains was associated with a missense DCLRE1C variant in a later genetic analysis, and the association was replicated in an independent cohort. Linkage disequilibrium might explain the correlated functional status among segregating V segments, but an unknown experimental factor could not be excluded.

The germline V gene (reference sequence) specifies MNHEY as CDR1 and SMNVEV as CDR2. A distance of 13 bases separates the germline ends of V and J, which lose 6 bases and 0 bases respectively. The cysteine opens and the phenylalanine closes a CDR3 of 15 amino acids. Only the CDR3 portion is preserved as DNA: 45 bases, with reading frame beginning at the first base. The cohort was made up of roughly 670 healthy bone marrow donors. At the time of sampling, all cohort members were nominally healthy, though unrecorded immune exposures were likely present. The donor tested CMV seronegative and was one of the 352 seronegative cohort members. Each donor provided a peripheral blood sample, and peripheral blood mononuclear cells were used for TCR beta sequencing. Genomic DNA was extracted from the blood cell samples with the Qiagen DNeasy Blood Extraction Kit. To prepare the library, the immunoSEQ multiplex PCR assay was applied. For the multiplex PCR, a mixture combining 60 forward primers for TCR Vbeta segments and 13 reverse primers for TCR Jbeta segments was used. The CDR3 region of rearranged TCR beta genes was amplified from genomic DNA with a multiplex PCR assay. On the Illumina HiSeq System, the amplified TCR beta libraries were sequenced as 87-base-pair reads. Per the source publication's procedure: In a later analysis, tens of millions of unique TCR beta chains were counted across the 666 repertoires, and approximately 11 million of these chains were shared by at least two donors. Raw reads were error-corrected and collapsed into unique sequences by a nearest-neighbor algorithm in which closely related sequences were merged to remove PCR and sequencing errors. Alignment of CDR3 sequences to IMGT reference sequences was used to assign V, D and J gene segments. Each retained sequence needed at least a six-nucleotide match to both a V gene segment and a J gene segment. Rearrangements were classified as productive when the CDR3 lacked stop codons and remained in frame with V and J, and all other rearrangements were classified as non-productive. CDR3 was defined according to IMGT convention as the region running from the second conserved V-encoded cysteine to the conserved J-encoded phenylalanine. Sequences without an unambiguous match to a single V gene segment were excluded from the earlier analysis of 450 to 650 of the donors. An earlier analysis of fewer than 750 of the donors called V segments functional above 56.7% productive rearrangements and segregating when the between-donor standard deviation exceeded 5%. A statistical classification framework was developed to diagnose cytomegalovirus status using the catalog of TCR beta chain sequences. A later analysis assigned V and J genes by comparing TCR nucleotide sequences with IMGT/GENE-DB human TR gene sequences. In a later analysis, CDR3 sequences and most-parsimonious VDJ recombination scenarios were assigned using the TCRdist pipeline. In a later analysis, each TCR beta chain was defined by its CDR3 amino acid sequence together with its V-gene family, and reads without a unique V-gene family were excluded. In a later analysis, 450 to 600 highly shared, low-generation-probability nucleotide sequences were removed to address suspected cross-contamination and a sequencing artifact. A later analysis calculated a clonal expansion index for each public chain from normalized within-repertoire ranks of inferred template counts. In a later analysis, generation probabilities were computed using a VDJ recombination model fitted to out-of-frame rearrangements, and the results were checked against IGoR. A later analysis scored TCR-TCR, TCR-HLA and TCR-CMV co-occurrence with hypergeometric tests, applying a repertoire-size bias correction to TCR pairs. To estimate false discovery rates, a later analysis permuted the HLA or CMV assignments 20 times. In a later analysis, co-occurring TCRs were grouped using DBSCAN, and TCRdist sequence similarity was added for clustering within HLA-allele-positive subsets. Co-occurrence clustering excluded repertoires with fewer than 30,000 or more than 120,000 public chains, plus five with anomalous nucleotide sharing. TCRdb carries this immuneACCESS record with in-frame sequences only. Its versions omit some clonotypes, under half of them owing to an unresolved V gene in the studies checked, with the rest unexplained. D and trimming come from the DNA, and the V and J calls and clone size come from that table. The table for this sample lists around 210,000 clones; 65% to 80% of them were counted only once. Jointly, the top ten make up roughly 1.5% of the sample.

As for this clone: This receptor's antigen is unknown. No much larger clone is present one base from it, and per-base qualities are unavailable.

The rearrangement joined TRBV27 to TRBJ2-3, and the D gene may be TRBD2, 6 bases matching. The receptor comes from a man aged 50-60 years in good health and CMV-seronegative. Input material: PBMCs. Read as DNA, the sequence is TGTGCCAGCAGCTCCCTAGCGACTAGCACAGATACGCAGTATTTT. It specifies CASSSLATSTDTQYF.